Each of the 14 T cell receptor beta chains below was sequenced from the same sample in a study of memory CD8 T cells in hepatitis C reinfection. Time point: late/post reinfection, 12 to 24 weeks after detection. Sorted cells were sequenced directly ex vivo without any in vitro expansion. Measured with immunoSEQ multiplex PCR; TCRdb has only the in-frame clones, and not every one. Of some 44,000 clones listed, 75% to 90% are singletons. What was sequenced was naive CD8+ T cells sorted from blood. Source of these receptors: a man aged 18-30 years with hepatitis C virus infection.

J is TRBJ1-5 and V is TRBV6-6, with D unresolved. The CDR3 contains 15 residues. Trimming pared 0 bases from V and 1 base from J, leaving 7 bases between. Germline V gene data show CDR1 as MNHNY and CDR2 as SVGAGI (reference sequence). The CDR3 DNA reads TGTGCCAGCAGTTACTCGGGCCCGAGCAATCAGCCCCAGCATTTT. Encoded protein: CASSYSGPSNQPQHF.

This clone has a single count. This chain connects TRBV5-1 to TRBJ2-7; a weak D match, TRBD2 (8 bases). V was shortened by 4 bases and J by 5 bases, with 16 bases between the two germline ends. The CDR3 consists of 14 residues. CDR1 is SGHRS, CDR2 YFSETQ, per germline. In nucleotides, the CDR3 is TGCGCCAGCAGCCCGGGGGGGACAGCCGACGAGCAGTACTTC. This gives the protein CASSPGGTADEQYF.

V gene TRBV7-9 combines with J gene TRBJ1-1; D is unresolved. Germline V gene lookup returns CDR1 SEHNR and CDR2 FQNEAQ (reference sequence). The V end lost 4 bases, the J end lost 6 bases, and 15 bases lay between the germline ends. The CDR3 extends over 14 amino acids. CDR3 DNA sequence: TGTGCCAGCAGCTCCGGTGGTAATGTCGCTGAAGCTTTCTTT. It encodes CASSSGGNVAEAFF.

The V call is TRBV2, the J call TRBJ2-3; 10 positions agree with TRBD2. Germline loops: CDR1 SNHLY, CDR2 FYNNEI. This CDR3 has 16 residues. The V and J ends lost 7 bases and 4 bases, in that order; junction bases with no gene match: 11. The CDR3 loop is CASNTGASGGADTQYF. The CDR3 DNA reads as TGTGCCAGCAATACCGGGGCTAGCGGGGGTGCAGATACGCAGTATTTT.

The chain uses TRBV5-5 and TRBJ2-2, with 7 bases fitting TRBD2. The CDR3 spans 15 residues. V shed 4 bases, J shed 1 base, and the junction held 4 bases outside the gene matches. CDR1 SGHKS and CDR2 YYEKEE come from the germline V gene (reference sequence). The DNA of the CDR3 is TGTGCCAGCAGCCACGGACTAGAGAACACCGGGGAGCTGTTTTTT. Its translation: CASSHGLENTGELFF.

The V call is TRBV5-6, the J call TRBJ2-1, with a tentative D call TRBD1 (6 bases). This CDR3 region has 14 residues. Trimming pared 1 base from V and 7 bases from J, leaving 12 bases between. Germline CDR1 is SGHDT and CDR2 is YYEEEE. This CDR3 reads CASSLMTGRNEQFF. DNA for the CDR3: TGTGCCAGCAGCTTGATGACAGGACGGAATGAGCAGTTCTTC.

This clone was seen more than once but under ten times. The chain joins TRBV5-4 to TRBJ2-5; D is possibly TRBD2 (6 bases). Trimming shortened V by 0 bases and J by 5 bases, and 20 bases separated the two germline ends. The CDR3 covers 17 residues. Germline loops: CDR1 SGHNT, CDR2 YYREEE (reference sequence). The CDR3 nucleotides are TGTGCCAGCAGCTTGGGACTAGGCCAGGAGCGTGGGGAGACCCAGTACTTC. This codes for CASSLGLGQERGETQYF.

The CDR3 here is CASSLNSPGSSYEQYV. CDR3 coding DNA: TGTGCCAGCAGCTTAAACTCCCCAGGTTCTTCCTACGAGCAGTACGTC. V usage is TRBV11-2 and J usage is TRBJ2-7; D gene uncertain. CDR3 length: 16 residues. The germline V gene has CDR1 SGHAT and CDR2 FQNNGV. The V gene lost 2 bases and the J gene lost 1 base, with 15 bases spanning the gap.

This clone was picked up a small number of times. The chain has TRBV6-5 and TRBJ2-6, with TRBD1 matching over 8 bases. Per germline, CDR1 MNHEY and CDR2 SVGAGI. The CDR3 spans 15 residues. V lost 6 bases to trimming and J lost 2 bases; unmatched junction nucleotides: 3. The CDR3 loop reads CASRLTGAGANVLTF. CDR3 DNA sequence: TGTGCCAGCAGATTGACAGGGGCTGGGGCCAACGTCCTGACTTTC.

The rearrangement links TRBV5-1 to TRBJ2-7; 13 nucleotides match TRBD2. After removal of 4 bases from V and 7 bases from J, the junction contained 8 bases not matched to a gene. This CDR3 spans 15 amino acids. Germline V gene lookup returns CDR1 SGHRS and CDR2 YFSETQ. CDR3 amino acids: CASSPGLAGVREQYF. The DNA for the CDR3 is TGCGCCAGCAGCCCCGGACTAGCGGGAGTGCGGGAGCAGTACTTC.

The chain couples TRBV6-5 to TRBJ1-4; D is unclear. Germline V gives CDR1 MNHEY, CDR2 SVGAGI. Trimming took off 0 bases at V and 0 bases at J, with 8 bases between the two ends. This CDR3 has 16 residues. The CDR3 protein is CASSYSTGATNEKLFF. In DNA, the CDR3 is TGTGCCAGCAGTTACTCGACGGGAGCAACTAATGAAAAACTGTTTTTT.

This rearrangement joins TRBV4-1 to TRBJ1-1, with a tentative D call TRBD1 (6 bases). The V and J ends lost 2 bases and 4 bases respectively, with 8 bases between them. Germline assignment: CDR1 MGHRA and CDR2 YSYEKL. The length of the CDR3 is 13 residues. The chain's CDR3 is CASSQTGTTEAFF. In DNA, the CDR3 is TGCGCCAGCAGCCAAACAGGGACCACTGAAGCTTTCTTT.

The chain carries TRBV9 and TRBJ2-7; 7 bases are shared with TRBD1. V was pared by 0 bases and J by 2 bases, with 5 bases of the junction left unmatched. Per the germline V gene, CDR1 is SGDLS and CDR2 is YYNGEE. This CDR3 is built from 15 residues. This CDR3 is CASSVAQGSAYEQYF. CDR3 DNA: TGTGCCAGCAGCGTAGCACAGGGGAGTGCCTACGAGCAGTACTTC.

The chain is built from TRBV7-3 and TRBJ2-3; D might be TRBD1 (5 bases). The CDR3 length is 15 residues. Trimming removed 4 bases at V and 1 base at J, with 12 bases between. Looked up from germline, CDR1 is SGHTA and CDR2 is FQGTGA. The CDR3 is CASSSQGPGTDTQYF. The CDR3 DNA follows: TGTGCCAGCAGCTCCCAGGGCCCTGGCACAGATACGCAGTATTTT.